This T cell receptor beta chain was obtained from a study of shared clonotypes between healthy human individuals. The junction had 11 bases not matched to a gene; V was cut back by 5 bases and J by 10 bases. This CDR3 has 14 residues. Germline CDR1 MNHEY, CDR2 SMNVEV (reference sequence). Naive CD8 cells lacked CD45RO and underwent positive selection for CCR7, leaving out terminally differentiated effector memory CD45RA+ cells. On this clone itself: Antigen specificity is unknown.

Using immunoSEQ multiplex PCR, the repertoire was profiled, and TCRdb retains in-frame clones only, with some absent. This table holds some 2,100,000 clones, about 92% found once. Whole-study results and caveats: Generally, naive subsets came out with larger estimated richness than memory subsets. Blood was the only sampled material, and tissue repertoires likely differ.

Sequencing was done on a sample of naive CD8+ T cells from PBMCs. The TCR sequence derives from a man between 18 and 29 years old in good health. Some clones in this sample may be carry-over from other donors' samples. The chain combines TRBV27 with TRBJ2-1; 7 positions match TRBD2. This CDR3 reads CASSPTGGVGEQFF. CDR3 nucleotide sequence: TGTGCCAGCAGTCCGACGGGGGGAGTAGGCGAGCAGTTCTTC.